This TCR beta chain was sequenced during a study of T-cell reconstitution after alpha-beta-depleted transplantation in children. From germline, CDR1 is SNHLY and CDR2 FYNNEI. This CDR3 spans 13 amino acids. V lost 3 bases and J lost 3, with 6 bases in between. In this sample, this clonotype turned up many times. Unique molecular identifiers were incorporated during preparation of the TCRbeta library. TCRdb fed the PCR reads into MiXCR, producing one record per CDR3 protein. Here the sample spans 200,000 to 250,000 distinct CDR3 sequences, approximately 10% being singletons. The specimen was PBMCs from the stem cell graft donor, collected from the stem cell graft. The chain carries TRBV2 and TRBJ1-5, with unresolved D. This receptor was taken from a human donor who donated a stem cell graft to a child with acute lymphoblastic leukemia. CDR3 protein: CASSDSNNQPQHF. CDR3 sequence (DNA): TGTGCCAGCAGTGACAGTAACAATCAGCCCCAGCATTTT. The whole variable domain, filled in from reference TRBV2 and TRBJ1-5, reads EPEVTQTPSHQVTQMGQEVILRCVPISNHLYFYWYRQILGQKVEFLVSFYNNEISEKSEIFDDQFSVERPDGSNFTLKIRSTKLEDSAMYFCASSDSNNQPQHFGDGTRLSIL.